The next 22 T cell receptor beta chains were all read from a single sample in a study of cytomegalovirus exposure and HLA in healthy donors. The data were produced by immunoSEQ multiplex PCR, yet TCRdb's version contains in-frame clones alone and is incomplete. The table shows some 170,000 clones, with roughly 90% occurring only once. Sequenced material: PBMCs. The origin of the receptors is a woman in her 30s in good health and CMV-seronegative.

The chain links TRBV6-6 to TRBJ2-7, with D unresolved. The CDR3 is made up of 14 amino acids. Between the trimmed V and J ends, which lost 6 bases and 0 bases, there was a span of 12 bases. Germline values: CDR1 MNHNY, CDR2 SVGAGI (reference sequence). The CDR3 here is CASSPRLSSYEQYF. The CDR3 bases are TGTGCCAGCAGCCCCCGTCTAAGCTCCTACGAGCAGTACTTC.

The V call is TRBV7-2, the J call TRBJ2-7; 10 bases fit TRBD1. Looked up from germline, CDR1 is SGHTA and CDR2 is FQGNSA. Trimming cost V 1 base and J 5 bases; bases outside gene matches: 5. The CDR3 runs 15 residues. Here the CDR3 reads CASSLEGQGRDEQYF. The CDR3 DNA reads as TGTGCCAGCAGCTTAGAGGGACAGGGGCGGGACGAGCAGTACTTC.

The V and J genes are TRBV2 and TRBJ1-1; 9 nucleotides agree with TRBD1. V trimming: 5 bases; J trimming: 4 bases; junction bases outside the gene matches: 5. Germline CDR1 SNHLY, CDR2 FYNNEI. The CDR3 has 14 amino acids. The CDR3 sequence is CASSKLTGGTEAFF. The CDR3 DNA reads TGTGCCAGCAGTAAACTGACAGGGGGCACTGAAGCTTTCTTT.

This chain uses TRBV4-1 with TRBJ2-5; possible D gene TRBD1, 5 bases. CDR3 length equals 13 residues. V shed 4 bases and J shed 3 bases, with 9 bases lying between them. The germline CDR1 and CDR2 sequences are MGHRA and YSYEKL. This CDR3 is CASSLDREETQYF. The DNA of the CDR3 is TGCGCCAGCAGCCTAGACAGAGAAGAGACCCAGTACTTC.

The chain recombines TRBV4-3 with TRBJ2-7; perhaps TRBD2 as D (6 bases). The V end lost 0 bases, the J end lost 1 base, and 16 bases lay between the germline ends. The CDR3 spans 17 residues. Germline lookup yields CDR1 LGHNA and CDR2 YSLEER. The chain's CDR3 is CASSQDRVASASYEQYF. The CDR3 bases are TGCGCCAGCAGCCAAGATCGGGTGGCTAGCGCGTCCTACGAGCAGTACTTC.

V is TRBV5-5 and J is TRBJ2-5, with D uncertain. Germline-derived CDR1 and CDR2 are SGHKS and YYEKEE (reference sequence). The V gene lost 4 bases and the J gene lost 0 bases, with 4 bases spanning the gap. There are 12 residues in the CDR3. The CDR3 coding sequence is TGTGCCAGCAGCACGAACCAAGAGACCCAGTACTTC. This codes for CASSTNQETQYF. The whole variable domain, remainder taken from reference TRBV5-5 and TRBJ2-5, is DAGVTQSPTHLIKTRGQQVTLRCSPISGHKSVSWYQQVLGQGPQFIFQYYEKEERGRGNFPDRFSARQFPNYSSELNVNALLLGDSALYLCASSTNQETQYFGPGTRLLVL.

V is TRBV6-1 and J is TRBJ2-7; D might be TRBD1 (6 bases). The germline gives CDR1 MNHNS, CDR2 SASEGT. The germline V and J ends were trimmed by 4 bases and 6 bases, with 16 bases remaining between them. The CDR3 has 14 amino acids. CDR3 sequence reads: CASSAGGALGEQYF. The CDR3 bases are TGTGCCAGCAGTGCTGGGGGCGCTCTGGGCGAGCAGTACTTC.

Concerning this clone: Sequence at one end of the junction differs from germline and may be a read error. The chain has TRBV7-7 and TRBJ2-7, with D uncertain. Germline CDR1 SSHAT, CDR2 FNYEAQ (reference sequence). The CDR3 totals 13 residues. The CDR3 nucleotides read TGTGCTAGCAGCTTATGGGGTGGCGACGAGCAGTACTTC. Encoded protein: CASSLWGGDEQYF.

This clone turned up a few times. This chain connects TRBV2 to TRBJ2-7, with 8 bases matching TRBD2. CDR3 length: 13 amino acids. Trimming took 6 bases from V and 1 from J; bases not matched to a gene: 2. CDR1 is SNHLY and CDR2 is FYNNEI in the germline V gene. DNA of the CDR3: TGTGCCAGCAGGACTAGCGCATCCTACGAGCAGTACTTC. Translated: CASRTSASYEQYF.

This clone was counted between two and nine times. Other DNA sequences in this specimen translate into the identical CDR3. The V and J genes are TRBV4-1 and TRBJ2-1; 7 nucleotides align to TRBD1. The V segment lost 3 bases and the J segment 8 bases; nucleotides outside the gene matches: 4. The V gene's germline CDR1 is MGHRA and CDR2 YSYEKL. The CDR3 has 13 residues. CDR3 protein: CASSQRTGDEQFF. CDR3 coding DNA: TGCGCCAGCAGCCAGCGAACAGGGGATGAGCAGTTCTTC.

V usage is TRBV5-5 and J usage is TRBJ1-2; 8 bases align to TRBD1. The CDR3 has 16 residues. Germline CDR1 reads SGHKS; CDR2 reads YYEKEE (reference sequence). The junction had 7 bases not matched to a gene; V was cut back by 3 bases and J by 0 bases. The CDR3 region is CASSSQPGQANYGYTF. The CDR3, as DNA: TGTGCCAGCAGCTCACAACCGGGACAGGCTAACTATGGCTACACCTTC. The full variable domain, with the rest looked up from reference TRBV5-5 and TRBJ1-2, is DAGVTQSPTHLIKTRGQQVTLRCSPISGHKSVSWYQQVLGQGPQFIFQYYEKEERGRGNFPDRFSARQFPNYSSELNVNALLLGDSALYLCASSSQPGQANYGYTFGSGTRLTVV.

This chain joins TRBV5-8 and TRBJ2-4; D possibly corresponds to TRBD1 (7 bases). Germline assignment: CDR1 SGHTS and CDR2 YDEGEE. V dropped 4 bases and J dropped 0 bases, with 17 bases sitting between them. This CDR3 comprises 17 residues. CDR3 nucleotides: TGTGCCAGCAGCCCGGGCGGGACAGTGTTAGCCAAAAACATTCAGTACTTC. This translates into CASSPGGTVLAKNIQYF.

This clone has only a few counts. The J gene is TRBJ1-5, the V gene TRBV19; 7 nucleotides match TRBD1. Germline V CDR1 and CDR2: LNHDA, SQIVND (reference sequence). V lost 4 bases to trimming and J lost 5 bases; unmatched junction nucleotides: 8. The CDR3 extends over 15 amino acids. CDR3 in DNA: TGTGCCAGTAGTAAGCATGGACAGGAGGATCAGCCCCAGCATTTT. It translates to CASSKHGQEDQPQHF.

This clone was recorded once. The chain links TRBV19 to TRBJ1-6, with D possibly TRBD1 on 6 matching bases. This CDR3 region has 17 residues. Trimming took off 3 bases at V and 2 bases at J, with 14 bases between the two ends. In germline, CDR1 is LNHDA, CDR2 SQIVND (reference sequence). CDR3 DNA: TGTGCCAGTAGTATTGGGCCAGGGGCCCCCTATAATTCACCCCTCCACTTT. This sequence encodes CASSIGPGAPYNSPLHF. The full variable domain, with the rest looked up from reference TRBV19 and TRBJ1-6, is DGGITQSPKYLFRKEGQNVTLSCEQNLNHDAMYWYRQDPGQGLRLIYYSQIVNDFQKGDIAEGYSVSREKKESFPLTVTSAQKNPTAFYLCASSIGPGAPYNSPLHFGNGTRLTVT.

V and J are TRBV6-5 and TRBJ1-1; tentatively, D is TRBD1 (5 bases). The germline V and J ends were trimmed by 2 bases and 4 bases, with 11 bases remaining between them. Germline V gene sequence: CDR1 MNHEY, CDR2 SVGAGI. The CDR3 consists of 14 residues. CDR3 nucleotides: TGTGCCAGCAGTTACGGGCAGGGACGCACTGAAGCTTTCTTT. Protein: CASSYGQGRTEAFF.

The V call is TRBV10-3, the J call TRBJ2-3, with 9 positions matching TRBD2. The germline V gene encodes CDR1 ENHRY and CDR2 SYGVKD. V dropped 8 bases and J dropped 5; count of bases not matched to a gene: 11. The CDR3 is 15 residues long. The CDR3 region is CAIRGAGGVLDTQYF. The CDR3 DNA sequence: TGTGCCATCCGAGGCGCGGGGGGGGTATTAGATACGCAGTATTTT.

CDR3 in amino acids: CASKAGRAYEQYF. CDR3 nucleotides: TGTGCCAGCAAGGCCGGTAGGGCCTACGAGCAGTACTTC. The chain couples TRBV6-5 to TRBJ2-7; D is undetermined. Trimming took off 7 bases at V and 2 bases at J, with 12 bases between the two ends. From germline, CDR1 is MNHEY and CDR2 SVGAGI. This CDR3 has 13 amino acids.

The genes are TRBV7-8 and TRBJ2-1; D remains ambiguous. With 5 bases removed from V and 2 bases from J, the gap between germline ends came to 1 base. The CDR3 runs to 11 residues. Germline V gene data show CDR1 as SGHVS and CDR2 as FQNEAQ. This CDR3 reads CASSAYNEQFF. In DNA form, the CDR3 reads TGTGCCAGCAGCGCCTACAATGAGCAGTTCTTC.

The J gene is TRBJ2-5, the V gene TRBV4-1; D might be TRBD1 (5 bases). This CDR3 region has 15 residues. Per germline, CDR1 MGHRA and CDR2 YSYEKL. Trimming removed 1 base at V and 5 bases at J, with 14 bases between. The CDR3 DNA follows: TGCGCCAGCAGCCAAGTCCCAGGGATTACGGAGACCCAGTACTTC. Protein product: CASSQVPGITETQYF.

The J gene is TRBJ2-7, the V gene TRBV7-9; no definite D call. V lost 1 base and J lost 2, with 12 bases in between. The CDR3 is 15 residues long. Germline V gene data show CDR1 as SEHNR and CDR2 as FQNEAQ (reference sequence). CDR3 bases: TGTGCCAGCAGCTTAGGGGCAGGCCGTACCTACGAGCAGTACTTC. This gives the protein CASSLGAGRTYEQYF.

This chain uses TRBV2 with TRBJ2-7, with TRBD2 identical over 8 bases. CDR3 length: 14 amino acids. CDR1 and CDR2 (germline): SNHLY, FYNNEI. V gave up 5 bases and J gave up 6 bases; unmatched junction bases: 9. The chain's CDR3 is CASSRSGVPLEQYF. The CDR3 DNA reads as TGTGCCAGCAGTCGTAGCGGGGTCCCCCTCGAGCAGTACTTC.

The genes are TRBV6-1 and TRBJ2-7; D is possibly TRBD1 or TRBD2 (6 bases each). V shed 7 bases and J shed 2 bases, with 18 bases lying between them. Germline CDR1 reads MNHNS; CDR2 reads SASEGT. The CDR3 is made up of 15 amino acids. The CDR3 reads CASKIGAGQPYEQYF. The CDR3 DNA follows: TGTGCCAGCAAAATCGGGGCGGGACAACCCTACGAGCAGTACTTC.